The clone carrying this T cell receptor (beta chain) has more than one count but fewer than ten. As yet, its antigen is unknown. This sample was included in a study of T cell responses to AZD1222 COVID-19 vaccine. CDR1 LNHDA and CDR2 SQIVND come from the germline V gene (reference sequence). Deletions cut 6 bases from V and 9 bases from J, with 15 bases between. The CDR3 runs to 14 residues. Study-wide findings and caveats: Among the donors, most were white British and more were female, and clonal diversity was possibly underestimated.

TCRdb keeps only in-frame clones here, not all; method: immunoSEQ multiplex PCR. The sample carries just under 95,000 clones, approximately 90% recorded once. The sample consisted of peripheral blood, taken on day 0 of AZD1222 vaccination. This sequence was found in an adult in good health. V and J are TRBV19 and TRBJ1-6; tentative D call: TRBD1 (5 bases). The CDR3 DNA sequence: TGTGCCAGTAGCTCCGGGGGACCGACTTCACCCCTCCACTTT. Protein: CASSSGGPTSPLHF.